This T cell receptor (beta chain) is from a study of blood T cell repertoires in COVID-19. Study summary: Spain, Italy and the United States supplied samples that represented acute and convalescent COVID-19. PBMCs, B-cell-depleted T cells, or T cells provided the cDNA or gDNA that made up the material.

Details on this clone: The same CDR3 can be traced to other DNA sequences in this sample.

Looked up from germline, CDR1 is SGHRS and CDR2 is YFSETQ. The length of the CDR3 is 15 residues. After removal of 0 bases from V and 10 bases from J, the junction contained 5 bases not matched to a gene. Original processing notes: Reference gene primer amplification gave estimated nucleated cell counts. Clones were sequenced by immunoSEQ multiplex PCR, and TCRdb holds only the in-frame ones, with some missing. The V and J calls and clone size are taken from that table; D and trimming were inferred from the DNA. Among fewer than 250,000 clones, 85% to 90% were seen once, and the ten largest hold 2% to 2.5%.

V gene TRBV5-1 combines with J gene TRBJ1-6, with 9 bases that match TRBD1. Material: peripheral blood. The receptor was isolated from a woman in her fifties or sixties with acute or convalescent COVID-19. CDR3 DNA: TGCGCCAGCAGCTTGGAAGGACAGGGGAACTCACCCCTCCACTTT. Amino acid sequence: CASSLEGQGNSPLHF.